The entry that follows covers one T cell receptor beta chain sequence. Its antigen is not identified. Using immunoSEQ multiplex PCR, the repertoire was profiled, and TCRdb retains in-frame clones only, with some absent. The sample holds about 79,000 clones, around 90% seen once. The data originate from a study of T cells in localized non-small cell lung cancer. Notes on the study in general: Heterogeneity stays possible, as sequencing covered only one tumor region. Median detection of top 100 tumor clones in adjacent lung was 57 clones. Compared with tumor, uninvolved adjacent lung displayed greater T cell clonality, ranking highest overall. Longer survival (overall) was linked to higher T cell density in blood.

V dropped 0 bases and J dropped 4 bases, with 7 bases sitting between them. Germline assignment: CDR1 SGHDT and CDR2 YYEEEE. The CDR3 has 13 amino acids. The genes are TRBV5-6 and TRBJ2-5; a weak D match, TRBD1 (5 bases). The input for sequencing was peripheral blood, taken before any cancer treatment. This TCR derives from a woman aged 40 to 75 with stage I squamous cell lung carcinoma. The CDR3 spells CASSLDTGETQYF. In DNA form, the CDR3 reads TGTGCCAGCAGCTTGGATACAGGAGAGACCCAGTACTTC.